This T cell receptor (beta chain) is from a study of blood T cell repertoires in COVID-19. Study-wide context: The United States, Italy and Spain were the sources of the acute and convalescent COVID-19 samples. T cells, B-cell-depleted T cells, or PBMCs provided the cDNA or gDNA that served as material.

With 0 bases removed from V and 2 bases from J, the gap between germline ends came to 10 bases. The germline V gene encodes CDR1 LGHDT and CDR2 YNNKEL (reference sequence). This CDR3 is built from 15 residues. Original data processing: Reference gene primer amplification yielded estimated nucleated cell counts. The method was immunoSEQ multiplex PCR; TCRdb's version includes in-frame clones alone and lacks a portion of them. V, J and clone size derive from that table, while D and trimming were established from the DNA sequence. The table lists some 100,000 clones, approximately 91% of them singletons, with 1.8% in the top ten.

The J gene is TRBJ1-2, the V gene TRBV3-1 (or the pseudogene TRBV3-2); D gene ambiguous. Sequencing was performed on peripheral blood. This TCR derives from a human donor with active COVID-19. The donor label of this sample is uncertain. The CDR3 protein is CASSQDVGLNYGYTF. The CDR3 DNA sequence: TGTGCCAGCAGCCAAGATGTGGGCTTAAACTATGGCTACACCTTC.